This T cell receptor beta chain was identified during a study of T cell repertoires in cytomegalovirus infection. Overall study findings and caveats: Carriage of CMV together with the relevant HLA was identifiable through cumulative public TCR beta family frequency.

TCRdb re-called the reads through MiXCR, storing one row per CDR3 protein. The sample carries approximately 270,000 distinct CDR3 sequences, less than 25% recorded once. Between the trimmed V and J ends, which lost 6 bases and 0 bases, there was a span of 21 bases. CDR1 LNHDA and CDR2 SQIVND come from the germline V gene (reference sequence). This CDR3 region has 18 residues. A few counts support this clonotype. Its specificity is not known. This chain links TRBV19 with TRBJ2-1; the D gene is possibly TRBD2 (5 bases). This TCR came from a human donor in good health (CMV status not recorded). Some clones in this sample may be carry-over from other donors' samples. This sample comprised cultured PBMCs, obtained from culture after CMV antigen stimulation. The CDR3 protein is CASSLTNPRVSSYNEQFF. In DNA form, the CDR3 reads TGTGCCAGTAGCCTAACGAACCCGCGGGTGAGCTCCTACAATGAGCAGTTCTTC.